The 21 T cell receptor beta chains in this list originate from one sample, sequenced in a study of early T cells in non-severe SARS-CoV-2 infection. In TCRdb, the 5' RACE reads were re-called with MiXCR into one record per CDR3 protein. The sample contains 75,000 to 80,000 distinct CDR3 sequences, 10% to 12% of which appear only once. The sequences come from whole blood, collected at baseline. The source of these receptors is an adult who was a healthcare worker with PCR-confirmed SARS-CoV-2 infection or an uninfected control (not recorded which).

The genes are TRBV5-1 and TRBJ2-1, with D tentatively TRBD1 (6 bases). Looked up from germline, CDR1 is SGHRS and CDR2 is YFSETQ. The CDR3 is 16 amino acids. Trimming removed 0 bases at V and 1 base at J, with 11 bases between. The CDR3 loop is CASSLEAQGSYNEQFF. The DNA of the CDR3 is TGCGCCAGCAGCTTGGAGGCACAGGGATCCTACAATGAGCAGTTCTTC.

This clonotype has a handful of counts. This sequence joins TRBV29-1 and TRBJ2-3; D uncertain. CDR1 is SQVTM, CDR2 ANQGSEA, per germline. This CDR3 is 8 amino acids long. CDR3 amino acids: CSQDTQYF. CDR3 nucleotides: TGCAGTCAAGATACGCAGTATTTT.

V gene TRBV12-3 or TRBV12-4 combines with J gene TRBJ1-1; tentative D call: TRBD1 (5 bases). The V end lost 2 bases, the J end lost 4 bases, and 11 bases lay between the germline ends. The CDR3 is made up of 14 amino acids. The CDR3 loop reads CASSLMRGTTEAFF. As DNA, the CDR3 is TGTGCCAGCAGTTTAATGAGAGGGACCACTGAAGCTTTCTTT.

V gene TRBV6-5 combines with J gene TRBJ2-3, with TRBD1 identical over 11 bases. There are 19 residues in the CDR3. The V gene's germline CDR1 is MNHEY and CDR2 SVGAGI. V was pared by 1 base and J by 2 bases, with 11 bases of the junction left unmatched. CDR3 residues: CASSYLTPGQGEDTDTQYF. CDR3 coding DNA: TGTGCCAGCAGTTACTTGACCCCGGGACAGGGGGAGGACACAGATACGCAGTATTTT.

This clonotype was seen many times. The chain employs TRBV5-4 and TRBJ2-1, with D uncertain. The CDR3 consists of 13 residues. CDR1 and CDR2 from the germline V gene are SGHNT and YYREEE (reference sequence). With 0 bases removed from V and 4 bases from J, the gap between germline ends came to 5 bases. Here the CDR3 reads CASSLDSYNEQFF. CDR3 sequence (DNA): TGTGCCAGCAGCTTGGATTCTTACAATGAGCAGTTCTTC.

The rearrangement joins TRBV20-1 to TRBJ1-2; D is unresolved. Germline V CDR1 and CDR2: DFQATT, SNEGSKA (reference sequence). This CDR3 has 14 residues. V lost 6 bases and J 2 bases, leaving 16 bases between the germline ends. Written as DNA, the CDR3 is TGCAGTGCCAGCCCGATTGAGACCAACTATGGCTACACCTTC. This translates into CSASPIETNYGYTF.

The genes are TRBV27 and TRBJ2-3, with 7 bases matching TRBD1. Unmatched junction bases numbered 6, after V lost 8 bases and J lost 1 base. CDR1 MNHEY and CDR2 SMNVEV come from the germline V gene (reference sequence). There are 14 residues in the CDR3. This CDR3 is CASRRDRGTDTQYF. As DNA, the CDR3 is TGTGCCAGCCGACGGGACAGAGGCACAGATACGCAGTATTTT.

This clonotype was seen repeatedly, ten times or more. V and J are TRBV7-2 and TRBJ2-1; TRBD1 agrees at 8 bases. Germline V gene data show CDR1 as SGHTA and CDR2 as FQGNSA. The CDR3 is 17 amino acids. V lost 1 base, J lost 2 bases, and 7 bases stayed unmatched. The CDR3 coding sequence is TGTGCCAGCAGCTTAGTCTCCGGGACAGGCCCCTACAATGAGCAGTTCTTC. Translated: CASSLVSGTGPYNEQFF.

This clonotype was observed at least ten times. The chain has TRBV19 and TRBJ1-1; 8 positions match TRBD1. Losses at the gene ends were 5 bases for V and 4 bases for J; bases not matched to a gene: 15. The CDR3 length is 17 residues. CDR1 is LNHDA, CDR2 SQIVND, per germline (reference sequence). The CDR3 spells CASSPPRQGASPTEAFF. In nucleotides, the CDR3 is TGTGCCAGTAGTCCCCCCCGGCAGGGGGCGAGTCCCACTGAAGCTTTCTTT.

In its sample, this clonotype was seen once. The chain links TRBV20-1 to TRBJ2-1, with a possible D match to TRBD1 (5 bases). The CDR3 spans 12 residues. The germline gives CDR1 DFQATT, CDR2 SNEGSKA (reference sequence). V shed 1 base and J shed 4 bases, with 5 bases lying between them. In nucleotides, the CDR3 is TGCAGTGCTAGAGGACAGTACAATGAGCAGTTCTTC. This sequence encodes CSARGQYNEQFF.

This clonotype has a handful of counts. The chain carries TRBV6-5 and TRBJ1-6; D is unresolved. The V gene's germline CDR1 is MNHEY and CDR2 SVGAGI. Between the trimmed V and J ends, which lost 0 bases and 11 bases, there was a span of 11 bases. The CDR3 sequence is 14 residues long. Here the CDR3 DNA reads TGTGCCAGCAGTTACTCCGGGCCTCAAGCACCCCTCCACTTT. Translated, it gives CASSYSGPQAPLHF.

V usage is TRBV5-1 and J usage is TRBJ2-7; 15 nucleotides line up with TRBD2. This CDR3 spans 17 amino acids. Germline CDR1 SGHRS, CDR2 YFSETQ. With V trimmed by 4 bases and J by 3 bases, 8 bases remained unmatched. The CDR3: CASSPGGTSGGYYEQYF. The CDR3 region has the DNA TGCGCCAGCAGCCCGGGCGGGACTAGCGGGGGGTACTACGAGCAGTACTTC.

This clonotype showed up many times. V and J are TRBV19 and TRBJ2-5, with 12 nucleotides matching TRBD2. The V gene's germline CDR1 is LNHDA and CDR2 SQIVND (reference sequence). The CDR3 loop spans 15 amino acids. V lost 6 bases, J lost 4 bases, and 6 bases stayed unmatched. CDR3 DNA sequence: TGTGCCAGTAGCCCTAGCGGGGGGGCAGGAGAGACCCAGTACTTC. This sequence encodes CASSPSGGAGETQYF.

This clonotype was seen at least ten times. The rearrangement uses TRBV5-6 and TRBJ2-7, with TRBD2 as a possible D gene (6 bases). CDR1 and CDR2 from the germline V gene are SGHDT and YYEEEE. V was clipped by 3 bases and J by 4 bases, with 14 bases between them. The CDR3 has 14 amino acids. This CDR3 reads CASSYPGLGYEQYF. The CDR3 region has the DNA TGTGCCAGCAGCTACCCGGGACTCGGGTACGAGCAGTACTTC.

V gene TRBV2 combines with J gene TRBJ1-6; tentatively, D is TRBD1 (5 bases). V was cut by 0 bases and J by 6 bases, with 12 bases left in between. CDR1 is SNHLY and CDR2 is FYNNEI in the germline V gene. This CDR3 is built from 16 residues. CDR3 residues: CASSEAISGPNSPLHF. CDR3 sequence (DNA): TGTGCCAGCAGTGAAGCGATCTCGGGACCTAATTCACCCCTCCACTTT.

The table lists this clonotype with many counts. CDR3 region: CASSPPGGRGDQPQHF. CDR3 in DNA: TGTGCCAGCTCACCACCGGGGGGCCGGGGGGATCAGCCCCAGCATTTT. The chain recombines TRBV18 with TRBJ1-5; D may be TRBD1 (6 bases). The CDR3 length is 16 residues. V was pared by 0 bases and J by 5 bases, with 14 bases between. The germline gives CDR1 KGHSH, CDR2 LQKENI.

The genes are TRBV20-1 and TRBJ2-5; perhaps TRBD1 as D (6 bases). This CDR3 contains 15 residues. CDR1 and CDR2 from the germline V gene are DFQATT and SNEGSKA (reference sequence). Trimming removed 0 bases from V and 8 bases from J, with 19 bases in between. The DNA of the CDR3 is TGCAGTGCTAGAGACCCCTCCGGGACAAAAATCACCCAGTACTTC. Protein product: CSARDPSGTKITQYF.

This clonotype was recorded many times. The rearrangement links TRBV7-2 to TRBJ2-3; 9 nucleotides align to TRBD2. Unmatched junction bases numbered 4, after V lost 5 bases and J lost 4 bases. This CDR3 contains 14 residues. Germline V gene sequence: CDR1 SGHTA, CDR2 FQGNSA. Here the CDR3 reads CASSPRGGPDTQYF. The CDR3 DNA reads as TGTGCCAGCAGCCCGCGGGGGGGCCCAGATACGCAGTATTTT.

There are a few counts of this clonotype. This CDR3 reads CSVVAGGTYEQYF. DNA of the CDR3: TGCAGCGTTGTGGCAGGGGGCACGTACGAGCAGTACTTC. This chain connects TRBV29-1 to TRBJ2-7; 8 nucleotides line up with TRBD1. Losses at the gene ends were 4 bases for V and 4 bases for J; bases not matched to a gene: 6. Germline CDR1 SQVTM, CDR2 ANQGSEA. The CDR3 is 13 amino acids.

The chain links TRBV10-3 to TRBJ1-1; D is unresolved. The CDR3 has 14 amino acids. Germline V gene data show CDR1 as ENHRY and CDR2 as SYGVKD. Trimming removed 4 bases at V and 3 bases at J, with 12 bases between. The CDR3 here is CAISVADGDTEAFF. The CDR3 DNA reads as TGTGCCATCAGTGTGGCCGATGGGGACACTGAAGCTTTCTTT.

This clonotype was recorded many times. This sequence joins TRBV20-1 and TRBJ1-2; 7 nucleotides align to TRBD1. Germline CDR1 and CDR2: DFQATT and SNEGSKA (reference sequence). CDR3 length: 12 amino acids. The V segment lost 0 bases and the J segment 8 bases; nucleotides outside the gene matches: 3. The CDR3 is CSAREVQGGYTF. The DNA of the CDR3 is TGCAGTGCTAGAGAAGTACAGGGGGGCTACACCTTC.